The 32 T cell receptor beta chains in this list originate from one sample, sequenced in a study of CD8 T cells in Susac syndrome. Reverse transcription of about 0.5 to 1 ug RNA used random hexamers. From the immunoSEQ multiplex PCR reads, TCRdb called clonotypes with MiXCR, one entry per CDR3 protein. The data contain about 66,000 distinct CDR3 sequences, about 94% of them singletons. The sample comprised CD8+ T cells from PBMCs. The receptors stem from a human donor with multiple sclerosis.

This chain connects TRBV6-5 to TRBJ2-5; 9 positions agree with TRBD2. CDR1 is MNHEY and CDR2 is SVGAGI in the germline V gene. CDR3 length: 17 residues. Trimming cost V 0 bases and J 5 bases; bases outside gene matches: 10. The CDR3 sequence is CASSYSLSSGKDETQYF. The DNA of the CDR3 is TGTGCCAGCAGTTACTCGCTGTCTAGCGGGAAGGACGAGACCCAGTACTTC.

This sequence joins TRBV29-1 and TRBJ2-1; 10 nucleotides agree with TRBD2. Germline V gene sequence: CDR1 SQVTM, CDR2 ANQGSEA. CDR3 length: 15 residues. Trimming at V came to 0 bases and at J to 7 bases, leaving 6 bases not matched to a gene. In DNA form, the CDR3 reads TGCAGCGTTGAAGACCCAGCGGGGGGGCTGAATGAGCAGTTCTTC. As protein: CSVEDPAGGLNEQFF.

CDR3 protein: CASRLLATQETQYF. CDR3 bases: TGTGCCAGCAGGTTACTAGCGACCCAAGAGACCCAGTACTTC. The J gene is TRBJ2-5, the V gene TRBV12-3 or TRBV12-4, with TRBD2 identical over 7 bases. The CDR3 length is 14 residues. V was pared by 6 bases and J by 1 base, with 5 bases of the junction left unmatched.

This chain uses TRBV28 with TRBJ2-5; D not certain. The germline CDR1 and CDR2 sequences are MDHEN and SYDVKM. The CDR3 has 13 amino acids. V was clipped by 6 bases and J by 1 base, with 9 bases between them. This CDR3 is CASRSGFQETQYF. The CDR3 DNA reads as TGTGCCAGCAGATCCGGGTTCCAAGAGACCCAGTACTTC.

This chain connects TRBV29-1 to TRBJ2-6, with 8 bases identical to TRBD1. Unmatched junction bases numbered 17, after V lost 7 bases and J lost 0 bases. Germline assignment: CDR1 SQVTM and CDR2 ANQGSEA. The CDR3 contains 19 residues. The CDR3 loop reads CSARGSVGTGSSGANVLTF. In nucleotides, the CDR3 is TGCAGCGCCCGAGGGTCGGTCGGGACAGGCTCCTCTGGGGCCAACGTCCTGACTTTC.

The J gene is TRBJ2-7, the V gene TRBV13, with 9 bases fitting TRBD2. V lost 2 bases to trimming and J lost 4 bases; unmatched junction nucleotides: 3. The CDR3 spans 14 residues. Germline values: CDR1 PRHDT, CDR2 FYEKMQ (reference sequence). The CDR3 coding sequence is TGTGCCAGCAGCTTAATGACTAGCGGTTACGAGCAGTACTTC. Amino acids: CASSLMTSGYEQYF.

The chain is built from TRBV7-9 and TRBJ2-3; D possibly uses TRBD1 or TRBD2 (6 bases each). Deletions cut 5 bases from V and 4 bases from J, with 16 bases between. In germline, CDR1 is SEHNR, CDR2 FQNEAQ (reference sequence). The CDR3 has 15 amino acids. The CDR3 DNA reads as TGTGCCAGCAGCGACTGGACGAGGGGGGCAGATACGCAGTATTTT. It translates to CASSDWTRGADTQYF.

The CDR3 region is CATTLTGGSYNEQFF. The CDR3 nucleotides read TGTGCCACCACCCTGACAGGGGGATCCTACAATGAGCAGTTCTTC. This chain joins TRBV27 and TRBJ2-1, with 9 bases that match TRBD1. J was trimmed by 1 base and V by 10 bases; bases with no gene match: 8. CDR1 is MNHEY and CDR2 is SMNVEV in the germline V gene (reference sequence). The CDR3 sequence is 15 residues long.

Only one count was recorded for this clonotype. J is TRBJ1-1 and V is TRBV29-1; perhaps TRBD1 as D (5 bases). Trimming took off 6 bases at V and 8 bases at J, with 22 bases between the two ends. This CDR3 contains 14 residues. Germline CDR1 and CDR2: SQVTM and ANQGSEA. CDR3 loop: CSVPPTAPGGEAFF. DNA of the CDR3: TGCAGCGTACCCCCAACAGCGCCCGGGGGAGAAGCTTTCTTT.

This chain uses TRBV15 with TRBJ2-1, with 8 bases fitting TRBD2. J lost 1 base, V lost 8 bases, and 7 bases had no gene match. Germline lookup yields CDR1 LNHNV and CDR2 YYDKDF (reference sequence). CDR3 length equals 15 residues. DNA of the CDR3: TGTGCCACCGGCGAGCGGGAGTGGTCCTACAATGAGCAGTTCTTC. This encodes CATGEREWSYNEQFF.

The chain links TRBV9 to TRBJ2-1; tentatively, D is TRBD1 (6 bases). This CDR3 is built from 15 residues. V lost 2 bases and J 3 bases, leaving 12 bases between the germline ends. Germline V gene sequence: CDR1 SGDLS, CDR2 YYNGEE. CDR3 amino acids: CASSVQAGDYNEQFF. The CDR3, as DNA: TGTGCCAGCAGCGTTCAGGCAGGGGACTACAATGAGCAGTTCTTC.

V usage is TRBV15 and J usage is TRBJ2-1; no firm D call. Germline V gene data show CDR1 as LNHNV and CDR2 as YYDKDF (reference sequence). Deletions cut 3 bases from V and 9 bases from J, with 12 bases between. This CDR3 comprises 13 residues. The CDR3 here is CATSSPDGVEQFF. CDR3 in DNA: TGTGCCACCAGCAGCCCGGATGGGGTTGAGCAGTTCTTC. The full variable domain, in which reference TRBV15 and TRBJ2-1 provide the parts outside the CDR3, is DAMVIQNPRYQVTQFGKPVTLSCSQTLNHNVMYWYQQKSSQAPKLLFHYYDKDFNNEADTPDNFQSRRPNTSFCFLDIRSPGLGDTAMYLCATSSPDGVEQFFGPGTRLTVL.

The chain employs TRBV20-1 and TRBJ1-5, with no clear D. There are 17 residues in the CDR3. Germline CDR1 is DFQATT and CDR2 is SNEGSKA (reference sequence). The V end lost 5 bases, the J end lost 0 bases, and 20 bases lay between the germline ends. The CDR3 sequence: CSAPDEAGPYSNQPQHF. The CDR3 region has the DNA TGCAGTGCTCCGGACGAAGCAGGCCCTTATAGCAATCAGCCCCAGCATTTT.

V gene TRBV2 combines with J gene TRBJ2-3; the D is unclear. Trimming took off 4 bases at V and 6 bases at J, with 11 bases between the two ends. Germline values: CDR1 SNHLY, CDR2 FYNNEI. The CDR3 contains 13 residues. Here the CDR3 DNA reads TGTGCCAGCAGTGGACGGATCTGGGATACGCAGTATTTT. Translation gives CASSGRIWDTQYF.

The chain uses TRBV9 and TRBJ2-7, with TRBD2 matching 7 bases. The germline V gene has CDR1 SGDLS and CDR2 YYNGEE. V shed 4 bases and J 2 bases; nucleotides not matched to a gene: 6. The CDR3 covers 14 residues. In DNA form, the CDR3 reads TGTGCCAGCAGCTTGGGGGGGAGTACCTACGAGCAGTACTTC. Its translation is CASSLGGSTYEQYF.

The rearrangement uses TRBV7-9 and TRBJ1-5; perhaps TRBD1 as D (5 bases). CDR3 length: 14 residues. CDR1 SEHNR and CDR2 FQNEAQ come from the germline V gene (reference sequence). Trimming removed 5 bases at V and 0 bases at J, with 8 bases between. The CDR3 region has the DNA TGTGCCAGCAGCGGAGGGGTTAGCAATCAGCCCCAGCATTTT. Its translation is CASSGGVSNQPQHF.

CDR3 loop: CASSLDLSGANVLTF. The CDR3 DNA follows: TGTGCCAGCAGCTTAGACCTCTCTGGGGCCAACGTCCTGACTTTC. V is TRBV13 and J is TRBJ2-6; D gene uncertain. The germline gives CDR1 PRHDT, CDR2 FYEKMQ (reference sequence). CDR3 size: 15 residues. The V end was cut by 1 base, the J end by 0 bases, with 4 bases between. Full variable domain (remainder filled in from reference TRBV13 and TRBJ2-6): AAGVIQSPRHLIKEKRETATLKCYPIPRHDTVYWYQQGPGQDPQFLISFYEKMQSDKGSIPDRFSAQQFSDYHSELNMSSLELGDSALYFCASSLDLSGANVLTFGAGSRLTVL.

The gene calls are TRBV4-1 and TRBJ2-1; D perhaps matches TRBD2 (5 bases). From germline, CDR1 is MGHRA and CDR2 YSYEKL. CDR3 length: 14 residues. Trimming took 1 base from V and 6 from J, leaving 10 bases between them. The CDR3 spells CASSQVGAGNEQFF. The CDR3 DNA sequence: TGCGCCAGCAGCCAAGTGGGCGCGGGCAATGAGCAGTTCTTC.

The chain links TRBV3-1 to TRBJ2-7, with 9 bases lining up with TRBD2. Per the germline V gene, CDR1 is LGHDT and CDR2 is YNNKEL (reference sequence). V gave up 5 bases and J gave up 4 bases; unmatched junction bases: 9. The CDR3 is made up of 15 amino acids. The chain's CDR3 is CASSLGAGGGYEQYF. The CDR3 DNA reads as TGTGCCAGCAGCTTAGGAGCGGGAGGAGGGTACGAGCAGTACTTC.

CDR3 DNA: TGTGCCAGCAGGAGCCCAGTAGGTGAGCAGTTCTTC. Translation gives CASRSPVGEQFF. The chain is built from TRBV6-1 and TRBJ2-1; D gene unclear. V was clipped by 6 bases and J by 9 bases, with 12 bases between them. The CDR3 totals 12 residues. Germline-derived CDR1 and CDR2 are MNHNS and SASEGT.

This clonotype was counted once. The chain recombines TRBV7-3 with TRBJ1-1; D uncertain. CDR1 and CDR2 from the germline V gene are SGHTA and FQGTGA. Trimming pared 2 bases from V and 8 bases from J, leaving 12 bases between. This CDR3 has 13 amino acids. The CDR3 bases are TGTGCCAGCAGCTTAGGTGCCCAAGGAGAAGCTTTCTTT. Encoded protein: CASSLGAQGEAFF.

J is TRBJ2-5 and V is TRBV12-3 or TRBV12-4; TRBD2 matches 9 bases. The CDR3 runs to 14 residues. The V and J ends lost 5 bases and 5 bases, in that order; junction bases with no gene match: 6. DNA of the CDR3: TGTGCCAGCAGTCGAGCGGGGGGTGGTGAGACCCAGTACTTC. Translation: CASSRAGGGETQYF.

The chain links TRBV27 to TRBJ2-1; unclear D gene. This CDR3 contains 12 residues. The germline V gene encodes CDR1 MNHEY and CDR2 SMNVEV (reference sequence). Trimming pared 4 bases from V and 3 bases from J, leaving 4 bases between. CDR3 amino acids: CASSSGYNEQFF. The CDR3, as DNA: TGTGCCAGCAGTTCGGGCTACAATGAGCAGTTCTTC.

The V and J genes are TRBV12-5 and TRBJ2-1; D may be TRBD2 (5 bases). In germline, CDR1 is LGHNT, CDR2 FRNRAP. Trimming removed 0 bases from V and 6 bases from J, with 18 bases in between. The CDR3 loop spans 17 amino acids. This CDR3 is CASGLVLDSASLNEQFF. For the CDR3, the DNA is TGTGCTAGTGGTTTGGTACTTGATAGCGCGTCTCTCAATGAGCAGTTCTTC.

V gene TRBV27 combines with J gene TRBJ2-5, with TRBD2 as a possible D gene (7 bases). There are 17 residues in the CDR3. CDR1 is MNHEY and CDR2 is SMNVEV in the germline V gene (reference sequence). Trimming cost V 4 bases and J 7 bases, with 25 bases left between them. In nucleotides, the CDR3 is TGTGCCAGCAGTTCTCCGACTAGGGAGGGGGTAGGAGGGACCCAGTACTTC. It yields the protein CASSSPTREGVGGTQYF.

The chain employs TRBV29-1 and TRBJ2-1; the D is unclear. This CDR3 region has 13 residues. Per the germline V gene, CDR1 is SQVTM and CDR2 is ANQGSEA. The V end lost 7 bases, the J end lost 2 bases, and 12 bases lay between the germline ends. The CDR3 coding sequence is TGCAGCGCCTTGGGGTTAACCTACAATGAGCAGTTCTTC. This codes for CSALGLTYNEQFF.

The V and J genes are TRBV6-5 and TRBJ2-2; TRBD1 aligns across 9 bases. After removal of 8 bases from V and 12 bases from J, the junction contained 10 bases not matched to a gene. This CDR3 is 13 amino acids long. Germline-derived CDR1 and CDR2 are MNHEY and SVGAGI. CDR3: CASSDPGQGKLFF. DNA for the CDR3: TGTGCCAGCTCCGACCCGGGACAGGGCAAGCTGTTTTTT.

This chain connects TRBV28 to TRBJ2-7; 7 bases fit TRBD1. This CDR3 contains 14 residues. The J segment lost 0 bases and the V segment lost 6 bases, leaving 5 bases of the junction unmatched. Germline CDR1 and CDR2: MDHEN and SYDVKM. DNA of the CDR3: TGTGCCAGCAGAAGACAGGGTACCTCCTACGAGCAGTACTTC. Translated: CASRRQGTSYEQYF.

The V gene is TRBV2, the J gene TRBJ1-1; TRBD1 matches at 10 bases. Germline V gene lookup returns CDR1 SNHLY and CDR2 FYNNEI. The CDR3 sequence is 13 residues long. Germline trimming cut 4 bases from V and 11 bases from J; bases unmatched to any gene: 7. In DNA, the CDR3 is TGTGCCAGCAGTGCAGACAGGGGGCAGGAGGCTTTCTTT. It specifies CASSADRGQEAFF. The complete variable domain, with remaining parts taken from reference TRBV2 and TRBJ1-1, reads EPEVTQTPSHQVTQMGQEVILRCVPISNHLYFYWYRQILGQKVEFLVSFYNNEISEKSEIFDDQFSVERPDGSNFTLKIRSTKLEDSAMYFCASSADRGQEAFFGQGTRLTVV.

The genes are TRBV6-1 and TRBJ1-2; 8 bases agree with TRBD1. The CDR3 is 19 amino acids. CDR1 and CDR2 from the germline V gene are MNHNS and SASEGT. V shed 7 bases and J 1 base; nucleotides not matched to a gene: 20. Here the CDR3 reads CASTLRLLSGGFDNYGYTF. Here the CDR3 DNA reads TGTGCCAGCACCCTCCGCCTTTTGTCAGGGGGCTTTGATAACTATGGCTACACCTTC.

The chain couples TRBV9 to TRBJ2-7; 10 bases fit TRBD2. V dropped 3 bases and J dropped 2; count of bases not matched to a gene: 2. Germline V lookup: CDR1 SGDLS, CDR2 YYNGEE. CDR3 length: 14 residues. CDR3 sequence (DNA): TGTGCCAGCAGCGCCAGCGGGGGGGCCTACGAGCAGTACTTC. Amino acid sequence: CASSASGGAYEQYF.

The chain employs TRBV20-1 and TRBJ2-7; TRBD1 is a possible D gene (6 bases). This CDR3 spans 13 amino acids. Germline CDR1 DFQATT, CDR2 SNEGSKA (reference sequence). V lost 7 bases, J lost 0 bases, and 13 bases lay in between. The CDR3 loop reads CSGDADSSYEQYF. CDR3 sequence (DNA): TGCAGTGGTGATGCGGACAGCTCCTACGAGCAGTACTTC.